Listed below are T cell receptor beta chains from one sample, sequenced in a study of vaccination and CD4 T cells after COVID-19. From the PCR reads, TCRdb called clonotypes with MiXCR, one entry per CDR3 protein. The sample lists around 15,000 distinct CDR3 sequences; about 55% were seen once. Which antigens these TCRs recognize remains unknown. Sequences were derived from CD4+ T cells from blood, cultured in vitro, sampled before SARS-CoV-2 vaccination. The receptors were gathered from a human donor who had recovered from COVID-19. The CDR3 runs from the conserved cysteine through the conserved F or W. The order of the fields is D gene, V gene, clone size, J gene, CDR3 DNA, CDR3 protein. A D gene is named only where the DNA matches it firmly. A row's size may be missing; if present it is once, few, many or a size class.

-	TRBV19	-	TRBJ1-5	TGTGCCAGTAGTAGTTACCTGGGTAGCAATCAGCCCCAGCATTTT	CASSSYLGSNQPQHF
-	TRBV19	-	TRBJ1-5	TGTGCCAGTAGTATAAGGCTCGTGCAGGGGCGGCAGCCCCAGCATTTT	CASSIRLVQGRQPQHF
-	TRBV6-1	large	TRBJ1-1	-	CASILGQGLNTEAFF
-	TRBV7-6	few	TRBJ2-3	TGTGCCAGCAGCTTAGCCTGGGCTAGCACAGATACGCAGTATTTT	CASSLAWASTDTQYF
-	TRBV19	few	TRBJ1-1	TGTGCCAGTAGTATATTGGGGTTGCACACTGAAGCTTTCTTT	CASSILGLHTEAFF
-	TRBV4-2	-	TRBJ1-2	TGTGCCAGCAGCCAATCTGCGAGCCGGGGCTACACCTTC	CASSQSASRGYTF
-	TRBV27	few	TRBJ2-7	TGTGCCAGCAGTTTATCGTGGCTTCAGAGCGAGCAGTACTTC	CASSLSWLQSEQYF
-	TRBV7-2	-	TRBJ1-2	TGTGCCAGCAGCTTAGATCCAGGGAAAGTGAGGGGCTACACCTTC	CASSLDPGKVRGYTF
-	TRBV18	-	TRBJ2-6	TGTGCCAGTAGAACGGGGGCTGGGGCCAACGTCCTGACTTTC	CASRTGAGANVLTF
-	TRBV7-2	-	TRBJ1-2	TGTGCCAGCAGCCCTCGGACAGATTATAACTATGGCTACACCTTC	CASSPRTDYNYGYTF
TRBD2	TRBV7-3	once	TRBJ2-3	TGTGCCAGCAGCCGCGTCGGGAGGGTAACAGATACGCAGTATTTT	CASSRVGRVTDTQYF
-	TRBV24-1	few	TRBJ1-5	TGTGCCACCGGCAGACTGAGGGATAAGGATCAGCCCCAGCATTTT	CATGRLRDKDQPQHF
TRBD2	TRBV11-3	-	TRBJ2-7	TGTGCCAGCAGCTTAGGATTAGCGGGACGCTACGAGCAGTACTTC	CASSLGLAGRYEQYF
TRBD1	TRBV7-2	-	TRBJ1-5	TGTGCCAGCAGCTTAACAGGGGGCCGGAGCAATCAGCCCCAGCATTTT	CASSLTGGRSNQPQHF
TRBD2	TRBV7-2	-	TRBJ2-2	TGTGCCAGCAGCGGACCAGCGGGAAGTCTCGGGGAGCTGTTTTTT	CASSGPAGSLGELFF
-	TRBV7-8	-	TRBJ1-1	TGTGCCAGCAGCTTAGGCAGGGGAACATACACTGAAGCTTTCTTT	CASSLGRGTYTEAFF
-	TRBV10-3	-	TRBJ1-5	TGTGCCATCAGTGAGTCCACACTATTTAGCAATCAGCCCCAGCATTTT	CAISESTLFSNQPQHF
-	TRBV4-1	-	TRBJ1-6	TGCGCCAGCAGCCTACAGAACAATTCACCCCTCCACTTT	CASSLQNNSPLHF
-	TRBV7-2	few	TRBJ1-4	TGTGCCAGCAGCTTAATCTCAGGGCAGGCCTCGGAAAAACTGTTTTTT	CASSLISGQASEKLFF
-	TRBV19	-	TRBJ2-6	TGTGCCAGTAGTATTAATTGGGGTGGCGGGGCCAACGTCCTGACTTTC	CASSINWGGGANVLTF
TRBD1	TRBV29-1	-	TRBJ2-3	TGCAGCGCCCCCACGGACAGGGGAATCCATACGCAGTATTTT	CSAPTDRGIHTQYF
-	TRBV5-4	-	TRBJ1-1	TGTGCCAGCAGCTTGGGTCTTAAGGGCACTGAAGCTTTCTTT	CASSLGLKGTEAFF
-	TRBV28	few	TRBJ1-2	TGTGCCAGCAGTTTACGGGGACTACTCTATGGCTACACCTTC	CASSLRGLLYGYTF
-	TRBV6-1	-	TRBJ2-2	TGTGCCAGCAGCACGGTCACCGGGGAGCTGTTTTTT	CASSTVTGELFF
TRBD1	TRBV27	-	TRBJ2-7	TGTGCCAGCAGGCACCGGGACAGAAACGAGCAGTACTTC	CASRHRDRNEQYF
-	TRBV30	-	TRBJ1-1	TGTGCCTGGAGAGCAGCCCGAGCTACTGAAGCTTTCTTT	CAWRAARATEAFF
TRBD1	TRBV4-1	-	TRBJ1-5	TGCGCCAGCAGCCAAGATGGGAGACAGGGGGCCCAGCCCCAGCATTTT	CASSQDGRQGAQPQHF
TRBD1	TRBV28	-	TRBJ1-1	TGTGCCAGCAGTTTCCTTCGGTTGGACAGGGGTCGATGGGAAGCTTTCTTT	CASSFLRLDRGRWEAFF
-	TRBV6-1	few	TRBJ1-2	TGTGCCAGCAGGGACAGCGCCAACTATGGCTACACCTTC	CASRDSANYGYTF
-	TRBV11-2	-	TRBJ2-7	TGTGCCAGCAGCCCGGACACATTCTACGAGCAGTACTTC	CASSPDTFYEQYF
-	TRBV4-3	-	TRBJ2-6	TGCGCCAGCAGCCAAGATCTGGGGTCTGGGGCCAACGTCCTGACTTTC	CASSQDLGSGANVLTF
-	TRBV27	few	TRBJ2-5	TGTGCCAGCAGACTGACAGGCCAAGAGACCCAGTACTTC	CASRLTGQETQYF
-	TRBV24-1	-	TRBJ2-7	TGTGCCACCAGTGACGCGGACAACTACGAGCAGTACTTC	CATSDADNYEQYF
-	TRBV6-1	-	TRBJ1-3	TGTGCCAGCACCCTCTCTGGAAACACCATATATTTT	CASTLSGNTIYF
-	TRBV12-1	few	TRBJ1-1	TGTGCCAGCAGCCCCTCCGAGGACAGGGACGGGATGAACACTGAAGCTTTCTTT	CASSPSEDRDGMNTEAFF
TRBD2	TRBV7-2	-	TRBJ2-7	TGTGCCAGCAGCATTCGGACTAGCGGGGATACCTTCTCCTACGAGCAGTACTTC	CASSIRTSGDTFSYEQYF
-	TRBV7-2	-	TRBJ2-3	TGTGCCAGCAGCCCCTTTCCGCGGGCCCGAGATACGCAGTATTTT	CASSPFPRARDTQYF
-	TRBV11-2	few	TRBJ1-1	TGTGCCAGCAGCTGGGGGGGATCGGGTGCTTTCTTT	CASSWGGSGAFF
-	TRBV28	few	TRBJ1-2	TGTGCCAGCTTCTACTATGGCTACACCTTC	CASFYYGYTF
-	TRBV11-3	-	TRBJ1-2	TGTGCCAGCAGCTTAGGTTCGCCAGGGAACTATGGCTACACCTTC	CASSLGSPGNYGYTF
TRBD2	TRBV5-4	-	TRBJ2-3	TGTGCCAGCAGCCCCTGGACTAGCGCGAGAGGCACAGATACGCAGTATTTT	CASSPWTSARGTDTQYF
TRBD1	TRBV20-1	-	TRBJ1-5	TGCAGTGCGGGTGGTCTCCAGGGACAGGGGACCTCTCAGCCCCAGCATTTT	CSAGGLQGQGTSQPQHF
-	TRBV7-9	-	TRBJ2-3	TGTGCCAGCAGCTTAGGGGTCTCGAGCACAGATACGCAGTATTTT	CASSLGVSSTDTQYF
-	TRBV7-4	-	TRBJ1-5	TGTGCCAGCCCTATCAAGAGACAGATAAATCAGCCCCAGCATTTT	CASPIKRQINQPQHF